This entry features one T cell receptor (beta chain) sequence. Its antigen is as yet unknown. Isolated RNA was reverse transcribed in full, so expressed TCRB transcripts were sequenced. About 3.57 million reads per sample were averaged for naive, central memory and regulatory samples. Data came from immunoSEQ multiplex PCR; TCRdb stores just in-frame clones and leaves some out. This table has roughly 240,000 clones, 11% to 15% appearing once. The data were taken from a study of beta chain features in type 1 diabetes. CDR1 is SEHNR, CDR2 FQNEAQ, per germline (reference sequence). This CDR3 has 15 amino acids. V gave up 5 bases and J gave up 2 bases, with 13 bases separating them. Whole-study results and caveats: Whether HLA type influences TCRB rearrangement remained unresolved here.

The sequenced material came from naive CD4+ T cells from blood. The sequence was collected from a woman aged 40 to 49 in good health. The V call is TRBV7-9, the J call TRBJ2-1; the D gene is possibly TRBD1 (6 bases). In DNA form, the CDR3 reads TGTGCCAGCAGCCAGAGGACAGTAACCTACAATGAGCAGTTCTTC. It codes for CASSQRTVTYNEQFF.